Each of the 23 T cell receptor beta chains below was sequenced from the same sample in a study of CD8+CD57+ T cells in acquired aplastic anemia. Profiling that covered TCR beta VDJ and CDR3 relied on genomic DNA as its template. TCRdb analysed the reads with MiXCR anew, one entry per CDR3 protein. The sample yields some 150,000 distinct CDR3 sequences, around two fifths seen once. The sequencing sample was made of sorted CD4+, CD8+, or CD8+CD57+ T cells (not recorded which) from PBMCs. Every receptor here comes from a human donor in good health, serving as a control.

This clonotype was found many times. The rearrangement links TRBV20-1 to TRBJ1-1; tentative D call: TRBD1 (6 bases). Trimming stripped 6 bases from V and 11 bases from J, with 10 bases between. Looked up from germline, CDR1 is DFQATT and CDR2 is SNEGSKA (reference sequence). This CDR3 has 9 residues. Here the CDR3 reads CSAGQRAFF. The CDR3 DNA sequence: TGCAGTGCCGGACAGAGGGCTTTCTTT.

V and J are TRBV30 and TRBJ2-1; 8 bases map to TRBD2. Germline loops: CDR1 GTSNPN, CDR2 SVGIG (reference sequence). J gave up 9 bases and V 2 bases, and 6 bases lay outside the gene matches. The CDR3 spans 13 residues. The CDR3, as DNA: TGTGCCTGGAGTACCGGGAGGGATGGTGAGCAGTTCTTC. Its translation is CAWSTGRDGEQFF.

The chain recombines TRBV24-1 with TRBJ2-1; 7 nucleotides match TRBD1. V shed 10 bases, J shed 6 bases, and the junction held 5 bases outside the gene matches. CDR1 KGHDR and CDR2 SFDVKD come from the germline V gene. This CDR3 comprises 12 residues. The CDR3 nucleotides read TGTGCCACAGGGGGCCTTCGCAATGAGCAGTTCTTC. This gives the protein CATGGLRNEQFF.

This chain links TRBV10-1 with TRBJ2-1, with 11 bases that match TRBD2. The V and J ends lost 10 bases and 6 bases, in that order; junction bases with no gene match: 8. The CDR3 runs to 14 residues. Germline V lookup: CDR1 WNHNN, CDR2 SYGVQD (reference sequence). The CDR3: CATSASGGTNEQFF. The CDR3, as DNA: TGCGCCACCTCGGCTAGCGGGGGGACCAATGAGCAGTTCTTC.

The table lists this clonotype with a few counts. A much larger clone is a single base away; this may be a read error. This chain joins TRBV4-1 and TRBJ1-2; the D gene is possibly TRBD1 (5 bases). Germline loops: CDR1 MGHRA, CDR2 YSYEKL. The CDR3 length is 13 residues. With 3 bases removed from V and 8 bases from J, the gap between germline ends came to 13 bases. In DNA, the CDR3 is TGCGCCAGCAGCCAGGCGATAGGGGCCGGCTACACCTTC. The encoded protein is CASSQAIGAGYTF.

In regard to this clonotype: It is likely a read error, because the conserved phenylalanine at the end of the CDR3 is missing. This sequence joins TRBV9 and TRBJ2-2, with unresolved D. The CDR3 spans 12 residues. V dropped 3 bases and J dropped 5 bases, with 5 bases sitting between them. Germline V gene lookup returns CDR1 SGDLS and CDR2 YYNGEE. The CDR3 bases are TGTGCCAGCAGCGCCGGAACCGGGGAGCTGTTTCTT. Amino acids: CASSAGTGELFL.

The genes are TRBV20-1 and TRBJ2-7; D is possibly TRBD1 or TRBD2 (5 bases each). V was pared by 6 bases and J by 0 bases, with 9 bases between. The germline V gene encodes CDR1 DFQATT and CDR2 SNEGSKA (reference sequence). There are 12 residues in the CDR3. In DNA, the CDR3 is TGCAGTGCCCCGAGGGGCTCCTACGAGCAGTACTTC. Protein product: CSAPRGSYEQYF.

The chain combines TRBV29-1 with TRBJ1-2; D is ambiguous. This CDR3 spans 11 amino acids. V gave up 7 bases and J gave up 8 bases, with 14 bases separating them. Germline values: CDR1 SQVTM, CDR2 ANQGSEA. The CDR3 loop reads CSGEAQRGYTF. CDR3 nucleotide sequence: TGCAGCGGGGAGGCACAACGCGGCTACACCTTC.

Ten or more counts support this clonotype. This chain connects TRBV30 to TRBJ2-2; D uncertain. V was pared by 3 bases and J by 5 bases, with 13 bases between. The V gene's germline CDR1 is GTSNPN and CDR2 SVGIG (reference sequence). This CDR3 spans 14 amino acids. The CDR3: CAWRHSLSTGELFF. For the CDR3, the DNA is TGTGCCTGGAGACATTCTCTGTCGACCGGGGAGCTGTTTTTT.

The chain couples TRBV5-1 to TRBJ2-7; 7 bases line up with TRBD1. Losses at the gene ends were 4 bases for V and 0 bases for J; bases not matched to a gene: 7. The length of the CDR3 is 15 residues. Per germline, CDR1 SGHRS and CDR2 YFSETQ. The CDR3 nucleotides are TGCGCCAGCAGCAGACCCGGGACAGTCTCCTACGAGCAGTACTTC. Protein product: CASSRPGTVSYEQYF. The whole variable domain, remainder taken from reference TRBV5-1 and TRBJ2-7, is KAGVTQTPRYLIKTRGQQVTLSCSPISGHRSVSWYQQTPGQGLQFLFEYFSETQRNKGNFPGRFSGRQFSNSRSEMNVSTLELGDSALYLCASSRPGTVSYEQYFGPGTRLTVT.

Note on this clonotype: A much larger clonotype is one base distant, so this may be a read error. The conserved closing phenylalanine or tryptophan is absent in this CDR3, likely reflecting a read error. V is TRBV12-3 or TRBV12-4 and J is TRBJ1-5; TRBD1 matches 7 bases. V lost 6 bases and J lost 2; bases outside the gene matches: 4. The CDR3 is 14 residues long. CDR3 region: CASSAGQRNQPQHS. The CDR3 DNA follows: TGTGCCAGCAGCGCGGGACAGCGCAATCAGCCCCAGCATTCT.

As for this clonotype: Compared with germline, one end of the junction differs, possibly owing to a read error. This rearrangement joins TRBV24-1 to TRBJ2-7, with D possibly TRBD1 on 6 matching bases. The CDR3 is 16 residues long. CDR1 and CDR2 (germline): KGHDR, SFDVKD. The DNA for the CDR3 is TGTACCACCAGTGATTCTCACAGGGTGGGTCCCTACGAGCAGTACTTC. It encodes CTTSDSHRVGPYEQYF.

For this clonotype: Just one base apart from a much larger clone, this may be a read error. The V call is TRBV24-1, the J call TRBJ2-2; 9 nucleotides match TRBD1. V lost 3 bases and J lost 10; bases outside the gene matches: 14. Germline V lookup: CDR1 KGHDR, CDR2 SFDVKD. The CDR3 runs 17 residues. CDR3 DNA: TGTGCCACCAGTGATCTGAGACAGGGGGGACCTCCGGCGGAGCTGTTTTTT. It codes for CATSDLRQGGPPAELFF.

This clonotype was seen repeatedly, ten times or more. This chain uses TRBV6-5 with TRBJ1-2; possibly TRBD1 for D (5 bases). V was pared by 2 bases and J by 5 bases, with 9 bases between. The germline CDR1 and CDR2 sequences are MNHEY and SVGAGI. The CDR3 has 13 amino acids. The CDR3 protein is CASSYDSLYGYTF. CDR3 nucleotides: TGTGCCAGCAGTTACGACAGCCTATATGGCTACACCTTC.

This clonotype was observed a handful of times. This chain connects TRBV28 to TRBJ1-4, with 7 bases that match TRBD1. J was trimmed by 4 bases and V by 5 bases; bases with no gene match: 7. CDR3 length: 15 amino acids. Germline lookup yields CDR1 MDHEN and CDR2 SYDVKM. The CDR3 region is CASSGAGGHNEKLFF. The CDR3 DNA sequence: TGTGCCAGCAGTGGGGCAGGGGGACATAATGAAAAACTGTTTTTT.

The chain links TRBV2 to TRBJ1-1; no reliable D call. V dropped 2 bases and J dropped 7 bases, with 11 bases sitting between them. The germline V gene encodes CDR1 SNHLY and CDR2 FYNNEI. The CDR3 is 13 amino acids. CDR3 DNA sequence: TGTGCCAGCAGTGAACTGACCGCGTTTGAAGCTTTCTTT. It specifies CASSELTAFEAFF.

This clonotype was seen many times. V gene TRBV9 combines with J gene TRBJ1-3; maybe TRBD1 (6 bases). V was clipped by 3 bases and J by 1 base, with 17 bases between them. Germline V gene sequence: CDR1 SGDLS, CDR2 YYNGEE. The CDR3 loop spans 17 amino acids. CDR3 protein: CASSAPPGDMSGNTIYF. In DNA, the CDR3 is TGTGCCAGCAGCGCCCCCCCAGGGGATATGTCTGGAAACACCATATATTTT.

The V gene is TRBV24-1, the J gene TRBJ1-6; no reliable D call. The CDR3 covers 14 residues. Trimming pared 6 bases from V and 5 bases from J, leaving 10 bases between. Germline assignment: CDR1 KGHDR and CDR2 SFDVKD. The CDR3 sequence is CATSSKRHNSPLHF. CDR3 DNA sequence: TGTGCCACCAGTTCGAAGAGGCATAATTCACCCCTCCACTTT.

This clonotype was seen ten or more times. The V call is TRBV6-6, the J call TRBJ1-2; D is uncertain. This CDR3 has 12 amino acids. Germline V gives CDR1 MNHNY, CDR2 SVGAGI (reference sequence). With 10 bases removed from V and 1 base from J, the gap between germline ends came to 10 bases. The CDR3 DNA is TGTGCCACTGTGACAAATAACTATGGCTACACCTTC. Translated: CATVTNNYGYTF.

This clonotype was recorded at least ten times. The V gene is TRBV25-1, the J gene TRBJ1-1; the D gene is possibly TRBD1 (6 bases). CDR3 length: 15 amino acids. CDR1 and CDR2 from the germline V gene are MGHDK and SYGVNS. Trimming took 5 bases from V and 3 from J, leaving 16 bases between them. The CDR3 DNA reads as TGTGCCAGCAGTTCCGCGACAGGCTGGGACACTGAAGCTTTCTTT. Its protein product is CASSSATGWDTEAFF.

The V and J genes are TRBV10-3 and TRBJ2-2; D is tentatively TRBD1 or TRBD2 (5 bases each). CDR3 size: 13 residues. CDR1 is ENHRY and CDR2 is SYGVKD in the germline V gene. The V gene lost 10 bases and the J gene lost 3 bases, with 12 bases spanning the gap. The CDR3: CASIMGDTGELFF. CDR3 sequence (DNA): TGTGCCAGCATAATGGGGGACACCGGGGAGCTGTTTTTT.

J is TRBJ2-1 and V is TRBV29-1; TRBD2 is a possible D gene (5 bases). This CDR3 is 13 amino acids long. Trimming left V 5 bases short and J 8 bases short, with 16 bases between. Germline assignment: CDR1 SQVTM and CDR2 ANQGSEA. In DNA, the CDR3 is TGCAGCGTTCTAACCCGCCGAGCGGATGAGCAGTTCTTC. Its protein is CSVLTRRADEQFF.

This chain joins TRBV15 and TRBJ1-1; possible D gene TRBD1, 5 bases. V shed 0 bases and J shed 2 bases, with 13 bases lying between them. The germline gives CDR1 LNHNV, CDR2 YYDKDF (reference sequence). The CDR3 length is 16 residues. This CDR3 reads CATSRDPKTVNTEAFF. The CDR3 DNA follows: TGTGCCACCAGCAGAGATCCGAAGACAGTAAACACTGAAGCTTTCTTT.